These 27 T cell receptor beta chains originate from one sample sequenced in a study of blood T cell repertoires in COVID-19. Some clones are missing from TCRdb's copy, which holds only in-frame ones; the method was immunoSEQ multiplex PCR. This sample has 150,000 to 200,000 clones, with 75% to 90% found just once. The sample consisted of PBMCs or T cells enriched from blood (not recorded which). The receptors come from an older woman who had recovered from COVID-19.

In this sample, this clone turned up once. The V call is TRBV2, the J call TRBJ2-7, with TRBD1 matching 11 bases. The V segment lost 3 bases and the J segment 6 bases; nucleotides outside the gene matches: 4. This CDR3 has 14 amino acids. Germline CDR1 reads SNHLY; CDR2 reads FYNNEI. The CDR3 spells CASSDWTGGGEQYF. In DNA form, the CDR3 reads TGTGCCAGCAGTGACTGGACAGGGGGCGGCGAGCAGTACTTC.

This chain links TRBV27 with TRBJ2-3; 7 positions agree with TRBD1. After removal of 5 bases from V and 2 bases from J, the junction contained 13 bases not matched to a gene. Germline values: CDR1 MNHEY, CDR2 SMNVEV (reference sequence). The CDR3 spans 17 residues. CDR3 nucleotide sequence: TGTGCCAGCAGTCCACTCCGCCCGACAGGGCCCACAGATACGCAGTATTTT. Translated, it gives CASSPLRPTGPTDTQYF.

V usage is TRBV18 and J usage is TRBJ1-1, with D possibly being TRBD1 (5 bases). Trimming removed 2 bases at V and 4 bases at J, with 14 bases between. This CDR3 comprises 15 residues. CDR1 and CDR2 from the germline V gene are KGHSH and LQKENI. CDR3 bases: TGTGCCAGCTCACCATTTGTAGTCGGGGGCACTGAAGCTTTCTTT. Its translation: CASSPFVVGGTEAFF.

The J gene is TRBJ1-2, the V gene TRBV28; 7 bases are shared with TRBD1. Germline CDR1 and CDR2: MDHEN and SYDVKM. The ends lost 1 base at V and 4 bases at J; junction bases unmatched: 6. The CDR3 consists of 15 residues. DNA of the CDR3: TGTGCCAGCAGTTTATTTACAGGGGTAGTCTATGGCTACACCTTC. Translating gives CASSLFTGVVYGYTF.

This chain links TRBV28 with TRBJ1-5; D perhaps matches TRBD1 (5 bases). The CDR3 runs 13 residues. The germline CDR1 and CDR2 sequences are MDHEN and SYDVKM. V lost 4 bases to trimming and J lost 3 bases, with 7 bases between them. DNA of the CDR3: TGTGCCAGCAGTTGGGGCCTCAATCAGCCCCAGCATTTT. Its protein product is CASSWGLNQPQHF.

The CDR3 DNA sequence: TGTGCCAGCAGTTTCCAATACGAGCAGTACTTC. Translated: CASSFQYEQYF. This chain connects TRBV2 to TRBJ2-7; D is ambiguous. There are 11 residues in the CDR3. V was clipped by 5 bases and J by 4 bases, with 6 bases between them. Germline V CDR1 and CDR2: SNHLY, FYNNEI.

The rearrangement joins TRBV5-5 to TRBJ1-2; 7 bases line up with TRBD1. In germline, CDR1 is SGHKS, CDR2 YYEKEE (reference sequence). The CDR3 sequence is 16 residues long. V lost 2 bases and J lost 5; bases outside the gene matches: 12. For the CDR3, the DNA is TGTGCCAGCAGCTTAGAGTCCCGGGACAGCGGGTATGGCTACACCTTC. This gives the protein CASSLESRDSGYGYTF.

The rearrangement links TRBV7-6 to TRBJ1-5; D uncertain. Germline V lookup: CDR1 SGHVS, CDR2 FNYEAQ. The V gene lost 3 bases and the J gene lost 10 bases, with 10 bases spanning the gap. This CDR3 spans 12 amino acids. CDR3 residues: CASSLFSGPQHF. The CDR3 DNA is TGTGCCAGCAGCTTGTTTTCAGGCCCCCAGCATTTT.

This clone was seen a few times. The chain recombines TRBV9 with TRBJ2-2; 7 positions agree with TRBD1. Trimming took 0 bases from V and 1 from J; bases not matched to a gene: 3. There are 16 residues in the CDR3. Germline V gene data show CDR1 as SGDLS and CDR2 as YYNGEE. This CDR3 reads CASSVATGLNTGELFF. CDR3 nucleotides: TGTGCCAGCAGCGTAGCGACAGGGCTGAACACCGGGGAGCTGTTTTTT.

The rearrangement links TRBV7-6 to TRBJ2-3; the match to TRBD2 covers 7 bases. Germline V gene lookup returns CDR1 SGHVS and CDR2 FNYEAQ. The J segment lost 2 bases and the V segment lost 5 bases, leaving 16 bases of the junction unmatched. CDR3 length: 18 amino acids. CDR3 amino acids: CASSLGLAERGITDTQYF. CDR3 nucleotides: TGTGCCAGCAGCCTGGGGCTAGCGGAGAGGGGCATCACAGATACGCAGTATTTT.

V usage is TRBV19 and J usage is TRBJ1-6, with no clear D. Deletions cut 3 bases from V and 6 bases from J, with 9 bases between. Germline-derived CDR1 and CDR2 are LNHDA and SQIVND (reference sequence). This CDR3 spans 14 amino acids. For the CDR3, the DNA is TGTGCCAGTAGTATTCGGGTGACTAATTCACCCCTCCACTTT. Translation: CASSIRVTNSPLHF.

The chain has TRBV10-3 and TRBJ1-2; 10 bases are shared with TRBD1. Germline V gives CDR1 ENHRY, CDR2 SYGVKD. V lost 7 bases to trimming and J lost 4 bases; unmatched junction nucleotides: 9. The length of the CDR3 is 15 residues. In DNA form, the CDR3 reads TGTGCCATCATGGGACCGGGACAGGGGAGCTATGGCTACACCTTC. Protein sequence: CAIMGPGQGSYGYTF.

The genes are TRBV7-8 and TRBJ1-1; 10 nucleotides agree with TRBD1. The CDR3 runs to 16 residues. The J segment lost 3 bases and the V segment lost 1 base, leaving 5 bases of the junction unmatched. The germline V gene has CDR1 SGHVS and CDR2 FQNEAQ. CDR3 amino acids: CASSLGLGQGHTEAFF. CDR3 nucleotide sequence: TGTGCCAGCAGCTTAGGATTGGGACAGGGGCACACTGAAGCTTTCTTT. Full variable domain (rest looked up from reference TRBV7-8 and TRBJ1-1): GAGVSQSPRYKVAKRGQDVALRCDPISGHVSLFWYQQALGQGPEFLTYFQNEAQLDKSGLPSDRFFAERPEGSVSTLKIQRTQQEDSAVYLCASSLGLGQGHTEAFFGQGTRLTVV.

The rearrangement joins TRBV6-6 to TRBJ1-3, with D perhaps matching TRBD1 (5 bases). The CDR3 loop spans 16 amino acids. Trimming shortened V by 4 bases and J by 2 bases, and 15 bases separated the two germline ends. CDR1 MNHNY and CDR2 SVGAGI come from the germline V gene (reference sequence). CDR3 DNA: TGTGCCAGCAGTTTCCGACCTCCGGGGGCTGGAAACACCATATATTTT. The encoded protein is CASSFRPPGAGNTIYF.

V is TRBV27 and J is TRBJ2-1; D is uncertain. V was shortened by 6 bases and J by 6 bases, with 18 bases between the two germline ends. In germline, CDR1 is MNHEY, CDR2 SMNVEV (reference sequence). The CDR3 is made up of 15 amino acids. The CDR3 sequence is CASRGVLLNFNEQFF. CDR3 bases: TGTGCCAGCAGGGGCGTGCTACTCAATTTCAATGAGCAGTTCTTC.

The chain uses TRBV11-2 and TRBJ1-1; no clear D gene. Trimming took off 4 bases at V and 10 bases at J, with 13 bases between the two ends. Germline assignment: CDR1 SGHAT and CDR2 FQNNGV. This CDR3 has 12 residues. The CDR3 bases are TGTGCCAGCAGCTCGCAAGTTGTCGGAGCTTTCTTT. Its translation is CASSSQVVGAFF.

V gene TRBV30 combines with J gene TRBJ1-2, with a tentative D call TRBD1 (5 bases). The V gene's germline CDR1 is GTSNPN and CDR2 SVGIG (reference sequence). The CDR3 totals 15 residues. Trimming cost V 2 bases and J 6 bases, with 19 bases left between them. The CDR3 DNA reads TGTGCCTGGAGTCCCCCGGAAGGGGTCCCCGATGGCTACACCTTC. This encodes CAWSPPEGVPDGYTF. The full variable domain, rest sourced from reference TRBV30 and TRBJ1-2, is SQTIHQWPATLVQPVGSPLSLECTVEGTSNPNLYWYRQAAGRGLQLLFYSVGIGQISSEVPQNLSASRPQDRQFILSSKKLLLSDSGFYLCAWSPPEGVPDGYTFGSGTRLTVV.

This chain's CDR3 is CASSIGDEQYF. CDR3 nucleotide sequence: TGTGCCAGCAGCATAGGGGACGAGCAGTACTTC. The chain has TRBV3-1 (or the pseudogene TRBV3-2) and TRBJ2-7; a possible D gene is TRBD1 (5 bases). V was trimmed by 5 bases and J by 5 bases, leaving 7 bases between them. Germline V gene lookup returns CDR1 LGHDT and CDR2 YNNKEL (reference sequence). The CDR3 runs 11 residues.

The chain carries TRBV7-2 and TRBJ1-1, with D maybe TRBD1 (6 bases). This CDR3 contains 15 residues. CDR1 SGHTA and CDR2 FQGNSA come from the germline V gene. Trimming stripped 1 base from V and 9 bases from J, with 18 bases between. The CDR3 DNA is TGTGCCAGCAGCTTAGATCGACAGGACCTGGGAAAAGCTTTCTTT. Encoded protein: CASSLDRQDLGKAFF. Full variable domain (missing parts from reference TRBV7-2 and TRBJ1-1): GAGVSQSPSNKVTEKGKDVELRCDPISGHTALYWYRQSLGQGLEFLIYFQGNSAPDKSGLPSDRFSAERTGGSVSTLTIQRTQQEDSAVYLCASSLDRQDLGKAFFGQGTRLTVV.

This clone occurred once. The rearrangement joins TRBV24-1 to TRBJ2-1, with TRBD1 matching 9 bases. From germline, CDR1 is KGHDR and CDR2 SFDVKD. J lost 7 bases, V lost 6 bases, and 12 bases had no gene match. The CDR3 loop spans 16 amino acids. The CDR3 loop reads CATSTSPGQGRNEQFF. CDR3 in DNA: TGTGCCACCAGTACAAGCCCGGGACAGGGTAGGAATGAGCAGTTCTTC.

This sequence joins TRBV7-9 and TRBJ2-7; D perhaps matches TRBD2 (5 bases). Germline V gene lookup returns CDR1 SEHNR and CDR2 FQNEAQ (reference sequence). The CDR3 covers 18 residues. Trimming removed 1 base at V and 0 bases at J, with 19 bases between. This chain's CDR3 is CASSLDPSAGRSSYEQYF. The CDR3 DNA follows: TGTGCCAGCAGCTTAGATCCCTCGGCGGGCCGCAGCTCCTACGAGCAGTACTTC.

The CDR3 region is CASSIDRVRGYGYTF. CDR3 DNA sequence: TGCGCCAGCAGCATAGACAGGGTCAGGGGCTATGGCTACACCTTC. The chain uses TRBV5-1 and TRBJ1-2; 7 bases are shared with TRBD1. The junction had 10 bases not matched to a gene; V was cut back by 4 bases and J by 4 bases. Per the germline V gene, CDR1 is SGHRS and CDR2 is YFSETQ. This CDR3 is built from 15 residues.

The rearrangement links TRBV7-3 to TRBJ1-1, with no clear D. V lost 5 bases, J lost 6 bases, and 13 bases lay in between. Germline V gives CDR1 SGHTA, CDR2 FQGTGA. The CDR3 covers 13 residues. CDR3 protein: CASSPVLGAEAFF. The DNA for the CDR3 is TGTGCCAGCAGCCCAGTCCTGGGCGCTGAAGCTTTCTTT.

The rearrangement joins TRBV20-1 to TRBJ2-2; D may be TRBD1 (6 bases). CDR1 is DFQATT, CDR2 SNEGSKA, per germline (reference sequence). V lost 4 bases, J lost 7 bases, and 7 bases lay in between. This CDR3 has 11 residues. CDR3 coding DNA: TGCAGTGCTACAGGGGTCGGGGAGCTGTTTTTT. It encodes CSATGVGELFF.

The rearrangement joins TRBV5-1 to TRBJ1-1, with 8 bases that match TRBD1. The germline gives CDR1 SGHRS, CDR2 YFSETQ. J gave up 2 bases and V 0 bases, and 3 bases lay outside the gene matches. The CDR3 has 15 amino acids. CDR3 nucleotides: TGCGCCAGCAGCTTGGTGGCAGGGGGCAACACTGAAGCTTTCTTT. This sequence encodes CASSLVAGGNTEAFF.

The V call is TRBV18, the J call TRBJ1-1; 10 bases align to TRBD1. V shed 4 bases and J 6 bases; nucleotides not matched to a gene: 5. This CDR3 region has 14 residues. Germline assignment: CDR1 KGHSH and CDR2 LQKENI. DNA for the CDR3: TGTGCCAGCTCACGGGACAGGGGATGGGCTGAAGCTTTCTTT. It is translated as CASSRDRGWAEAFF.

The V gene is TRBV5-1, the J gene TRBJ2-6; D is ambiguous. V was cut by 4 bases and J by 4 bases, with 9 bases left in between. Germline loops: CDR1 SGHRS, CDR2 YFSETQ. This CDR3 is 14 amino acids long. Here the CDR3 DNA reads TGCGCCAGCAGCCCGGCGGTCGGGGCCAACGTCCTGACTTTC. It encodes CASSPAVGANVLTF.